Listed below are T cell receptor beta chains from one sample, sequenced in a study of shared clonotypes between healthy human individuals. Generated by immunoSEQ multiplex PCR, the TCRdb table keeps only in-frame clones and is missing some. The sample yields some 2.1 million clones, over 85% seen once. The specimen was naive CD8+ T cells sorted from blood. The receptors were sampled from a man between 18 and 29 years old in good health. Both conserved end residues are part of each CDR3. Fields, in order: V gene, clone size, J gene, D gene, CDR3 DNA, CDR3 protein. A D gene is named only where the DNA matches it firmly. Not every row has a clone size; where given, it reads once, few, many or a size class.

v_gene: TRBV7-8
abundance: NA
j_gene: TRBJ2-7
d_gene: TRBD2
CDR3nt: TGTGCCAGCAGCTTAGAACTAGCGGGAGCACTCCCCTACGAGCAGTACTTC
CDR3aa: CASSLELAGALPYEQYF

v_gene: TRBV27
abundance: NA
j_gene: TRBJ2-3
d_gene: TRBD2
CDR3nt: TGTGCCAGCAGTCGACTAGCCGCCTATAGCACAGATACGCAGTATTTT
CDR3aa: CASSRLAAYSTDTQYF

v_gene: TRBV20-1
abundance: NA
j_gene: TRBJ2-1
d_gene: NA
CDR3nt: TGCAGTGCTAGACTAGTTAATGAGCAGTTCTTC
CDR3aa: CSARLVNEQFF

v_gene: TRBV7-9
abundance: NA
j_gene: TRBJ2-4
d_gene: TRBD2
CDR3nt: TGTGCCAGCAGCTTCGCGGCGGGGGACAAAAACATTCAGTACTTC
CDR3aa: CASSFAAGDKNIQYF

v_gene: TRBV7-9
abundance: NA
j_gene: TRBJ1-2
d_gene: NA
CDR3nt: TGTGCCAGCAGCTTCTCGTACTATGGCTACACCTTC
CDR3aa: CASSFSYYGYTF

v_gene: TRBV9
abundance: NA
j_gene: TRBJ1-1
d_gene: NA
CDR3nt: TGTGCCAGCAGCGCCACCGGGGGGCTGGACACTGAAGCTTTCTTT
CDR3aa: CASSATGGLDTEAFF

v_gene: TRBV6-5
abundance: once
j_gene: TRBJ2-2
d_gene: TRBD2
CDR3nt: TGTGCCAGCGGGACTAGCATCACCGGGGAGCTGTTTTTT
CDR3aa: CASGTSITGELFF

v_gene: TRBV13
abundance: NA
j_gene: TRBJ2-4
d_gene: TRBD2
CDR3nt: TGTGCCAGCAGCTCGACCCGGGAGGGCCTAAACATTCAGTACTTC
CDR3aa: CASSSTREGLNIQYF

v_gene: TRBV5-6
abundance: few
j_gene: TRBJ1-5
d_gene: NA
CDR3nt: TGTGCCAGCAGCTTAGCAGATAGCAATCAGCCCCAGCATTTT
CDR3aa: CASSLADSNQPQHF

v_gene: TRBV25-1
abundance: NA
j_gene: TRBJ2-3
d_gene: NA
CDR3nt: TGTGCCAGCAGTGAAGGGCCGACATCTAGGGCCCCCTCGCAGTATTTT
CDR3aa: CASSEGPTSRAPSQYF

v_gene: TRBV5-6
abundance: NA
j_gene: TRBJ2-7
d_gene: NA
CDR3nt: TGTGCCAGCAGCTTAGGCCCGATATATGCCGGAAATTACGAGCAGTACTTC
CDR3aa: CASSLGPIYAGNYEQYF

v_gene: TRBV7-6
abundance: NA
j_gene: TRBJ1-5
d_gene: NA
CDR3nt: TGTGCCAGCACCTACGGGGGTTACGGTCAGCCCCAGCATTTT
CDR3aa: CASTYGGYGQPQHF

v_gene: TRBV5-1
abundance: NA
j_gene: TRBJ1-6
d_gene: NA
CDR3nt: TGCGCCAGCAGCTTGGCAGGGGTCTATAATTCACCCCTCCACTTT
CDR3aa: CASSLAGVYNSPLHF

v_gene: TRBV12-2
abundance: NA
j_gene: TRBJ1-5
d_gene: NA
CDR3nt: TGTGCAAGTCGCCCCCCCCGTCAGGGAAGCAATCAGCCCCAGCATTTT
CDR3aa: CASRPPRQGSNQPQHF

v_gene: TRBV7-3
abundance: NA
j_gene: TRBJ2-7
d_gene: TRBD1
CDR3nt: TGTGCCAGCAGCTTACTAGGGGGCTCCACCTACGAGCAGTACTTC
CDR3aa: CASSLLGGSTYEQYF

v_gene: TRBV15
abundance: NA
j_gene: TRBJ1-1
d_gene: NA
CDR3nt: TGTGCCACCAGCAGAATGGACGTGAGCACTGAAGCTTTCTTT
CDR3aa: CATSRMDVSTEAFF

v_gene: TRBV7-9
abundance: NA
j_gene: TRBJ2-2
d_gene: NA
CDR3nt: TGTGCCAGCAGCTTATTCTACCCAGACACCGGGGAGCTGTTTTTT
CDR3aa: CASSLFYPDTGELFF

v_gene: TRBV6-5
abundance: once
j_gene: TRBJ2-5
d_gene: NA
CDR3nt: TGTGCCAGCAGTTACTCAGGCGAGACCCAGTACTTC
CDR3aa: CASSYSGETQYF

v_gene: TRBV11-2
abundance: NA
j_gene: TRBJ2-2
d_gene: NA
CDR3nt: TGTGCCAGCAGCTTAGTCGGGGAGCTGTTTTTT
CDR3aa: CASSLVGELFF

v_gene: TRBV6-5
abundance: NA
j_gene: TRBJ1-1
d_gene: NA
CDR3nt: TGTGCCAGCAGTTACTTGGGACCGGGCGAGAATGAAGCTTTCTTT
CDR3aa: CASSYLGPGENEAFF

v_gene: TRBV5-1
abundance: NA
j_gene: TRBJ2-7
d_gene: TRBD2
CDR3nt: TGCGCCAGCAGCTTGGAGGCTAGCGGGATCTCCTACGAGCAGTACTTC
CDR3aa: CASSLEASGISYEQYF

v_gene: TRBV6-1
abundance: NA
j_gene: TRBJ1-1
d_gene: NA
CDR3nt: TGTGCCAGCAGTGGCTCAAGGGGGGTGAACACTGAAGCTTTCTTT
CDR3aa: CASSGSRGVNTEAFF

v_gene: TRBV9
abundance: NA
j_gene: TRBJ1-1
d_gene: TRBD1
CDR3nt: TGTGCCAGCAGCGCAACAGGGGGCGCAAACACTGAAGCTTTCTTT
CDR3aa: CASSATGGANTEAFF

v_gene: TRBV19
abundance: NA
j_gene: TRBJ2-7
d_gene: TRBD2
CDR3nt: TGTGCCAGCGGGGGGACCTCCTACGAGCAGTACTTC
CDR3aa: CASGGTSYEQYF

v_gene: TRBV5-4
abundance: NA
j_gene: TRBJ1-2
d_gene: NA
CDR3nt: TGTGCCAGCAGCTTGGATCCCGGGGCTGGCTACACCTTC
CDR3aa: CASSLDPGAGYTF

v_gene: TRBV27
abundance: NA
j_gene: TRBJ1-4
d_gene: NA
CDR3nt: TGTGCCAGCAGTTCCGTAACTAATGAAAAACTGTTTTTT
CDR3aa: CASSSVTNEKLFF

v_gene: TRBV27
abundance: once
j_gene: TRBJ2-5
d_gene: TRBD2
CDR3nt: TGTGCCAGCAGTTCCCGACTAGCGGGGGGGGAACACCAAGAGACCCAGTACTTC
CDR3aa: CASSSRLAGGEHQETQYF

v_gene: TRBV27
abundance: NA
j_gene: TRBJ2-7
d_gene: NA
CDR3nt: TGTGCCAGCAGTTTCGGCCGGGGGAACGAGCAGTACTTC
CDR3aa: CASSFGRGNEQYF

v_gene: TRBV6-5
abundance: NA
j_gene: TRBJ1-1
d_gene: NA
CDR3nt: TGTGCCAGCAGTTTGTGGGGCGAGAGGAACACTGAAGCTTTCTTT
CDR3aa: CASSLWGERNTEAFF

v_gene: TRBV13
abundance: NA
j_gene: TRBJ2-4
d_gene: TRBD1
CDR3nt: TGTGCCAGCAGCTTAGGGACAGGGCTAGCCAAAAACATTCAGTACTTC
CDR3aa: CASSLGTGLAKNIQYF

v_gene: TRBV12-2
abundance: NA
j_gene: TRBJ2-5
d_gene: NA
CDR3nt: TGTGCAAGTCGCTTAGGGAGCGGGAGGGCAGATCAAGAGACCCAGTACTTC
CDR3aa: CASRLGSGRADQETQYF

v_gene: TRBV11-2
abundance: NA
j_gene: TRBJ1-5
d_gene: NA
CDR3nt: TGTGCCAGCAGCCTGGGGACCGATAGCAATCAGCCCCAGCATTTT
CDR3aa: CASSLGTDSNQPQHF

v_gene: TRBV29-1
abundance: once
j_gene: TRBJ2-2
d_gene: NA
CDR3nt: TGCAGCGTTAGGGACTTCTCTACCGGGGAGCTGTTTTTT
CDR3aa: CSVRDFSTGELFF

v_gene: TRBV28
abundance: NA
j_gene: TRBJ2-7
d_gene: NA
CDR3nt: TGTGCCAGCAGGGGAGCGGTAAGCTCCTACGAGCAGTACTTC
CDR3aa: CASRGAVSSYEQYF

v_gene: TRBV6-5
abundance: NA
j_gene: TRBJ2-1
d_gene: TRBD2
CDR3nt: TGTGCCAGCAGTTACTTTGCGGGAGGGCCCGGCAATGAGCAGTTCTTC
CDR3aa: CASSYFAGGPGNEQFF

v_gene: TRBV4-1
abundance: NA
j_gene: TRBJ2-7
d_gene: TRBD2
CDR3nt: TGCGCCAGCAGCCAAAGTAGTTTGGGGGGGTCCCCCTACGAGCAGTACTTC
CDR3aa: CASSQSSLGGSPYEQYF

v_gene: TRBV4-1
abundance: NA
j_gene: TRBJ1-1
d_gene: NA
CDR3nt: TGCGCCAGCAGCAGCAGACAGACTTTTCATGAAGCTTTCTTT
CDR3aa: CASSSRQTFHEAFF

v_gene: TRBV27
abundance: NA
j_gene: TRBJ2-5
d_gene: NA
CDR3nt: TGTGCCAGCAAAGAGGCGCCAGGACACCAAGAGACCCAGTACTTC
CDR3aa: CASKEAPGHQETQYF

v_gene: TRBV19
abundance: NA
j_gene: TRBJ2-3
d_gene: TRBD2
CDR3nt: TGTGCCAGTAGTATAGCCCTAGCGGGTACGACTAGCACAGATACGCAGTATTTT
CDR3aa: CASSIALAGTTSTDTQYF

v_gene: TRBV28
abundance: NA
j_gene: TRBJ2-7
d_gene: NA
CDR3nt: TGTGCCAGCAGTTTAGTATCCCAGCCTGACGAGCAGTACTTC
CDR3aa: CASSLVSQPDEQYF

v_gene: TRBV2
abundance: NA
j_gene: TRBJ2-2
d_gene: NA
CDR3nt: TGTGCCAGCAGTCGAACTGAGAACACCGGGGAGCTGTTTTTT
CDR3aa: CASSRTENTGELFF

v_gene: TRBV7-2
abundance: NA
j_gene: TRBJ2-1
d_gene: TRBD2
CDR3nt: TGTGCCAGCAGCCTAGGGACTAGTCCCGTGGGCAAACGTGGTGAGCAGTTCTTC
CDR3aa: CASSLGTSPVGKRGEQFF

v_gene: TRBV4-3
abundance: NA
j_gene: TRBJ2-5
d_gene: NA
CDR3nt: TGCGCCAGCAGCCAATTCCCTCAGGAGGGTTGGGGGGAGACCCAGTACTTC
CDR3aa: CASSQFPQEGWGETQYF

v_gene: TRBV2
abundance: NA
j_gene: TRBJ1-4
d_gene: NA
CDR3nt: TGTGCCAGCAGAAGGGGTTTTGGTGAAAAACTGTTTTTT
CDR3aa: CASRRGFGEKLFF